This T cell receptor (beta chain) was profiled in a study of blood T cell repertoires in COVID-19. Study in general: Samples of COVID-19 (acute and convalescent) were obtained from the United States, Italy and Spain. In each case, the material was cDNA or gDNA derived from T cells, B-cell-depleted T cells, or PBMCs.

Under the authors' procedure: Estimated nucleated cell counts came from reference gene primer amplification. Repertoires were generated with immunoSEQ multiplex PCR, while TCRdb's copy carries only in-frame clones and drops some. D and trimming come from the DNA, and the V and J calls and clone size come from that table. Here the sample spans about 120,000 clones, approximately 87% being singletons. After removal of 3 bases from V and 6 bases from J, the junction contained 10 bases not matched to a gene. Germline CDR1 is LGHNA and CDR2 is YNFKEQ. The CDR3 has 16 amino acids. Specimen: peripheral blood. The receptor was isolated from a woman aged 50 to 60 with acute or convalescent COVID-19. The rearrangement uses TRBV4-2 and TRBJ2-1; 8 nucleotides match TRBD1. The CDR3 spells CASSQVGQGISNEQFF. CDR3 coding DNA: TGTGCCAGCAGCCAGGTCGGACAGGGAATAAGCAATGAGCAGTTCTTC.